These 17 T cell receptor beta chains were all obtained from the same sample, sequenced in a study of cytomegalovirus exposure and HLA in healthy donors. The table came from immunoSEQ multiplex PCR; TCRdb's copy has only in-frame clones and leaves some out. This table holds 150,000 or so clones, about 89% found once. The sequenced material came from PBMCs. These receptors came from a young man in good health and CMV-seropositive.

The CDR3 coding sequence is TGCGCCAGCAGCTTGAGGCCGGGGAGCACAGATACGCAGTATTTT. It encodes CASSLRPGSTDTQYF. The J gene is TRBJ2-3, the V gene TRBV5-1; perhaps TRBD2 as D (5 bases). The CDR3 is 15 amino acids. V was trimmed by 1 base and J by 0 bases, leaving 9 bases between them. Per germline, CDR1 SGHRS and CDR2 YFSETQ.

This clone was detected only once. J is TRBJ1-3 and V is TRBV9, with D possibly matching TRBD1 (6 bases). Looked up from germline, CDR1 is SGDLS and CDR2 is YYNGEE. V was shortened by 3 bases and J by 4 bases, with 14 bases between the two germline ends. The CDR3 loop spans 15 amino acids. The DNA of the CDR3 is TGTGCCAGCAGCGCGAGGCAGGGGCTAGGAAACACCATATATTTT. Protein sequence: CASSARQGLGNTIYF. The full variable domain, its missing parts supplied by reference TRBV9 and TRBJ1-3, is DSGVTQTPKHLITATGQRVTLRCSPRSGDLSVYWYQQSLDQGLQFLIQYYNGEERAKGNILERFSAQQFPDLHSELNLSSLELGDSALYFCASSARQGLGNTIYFGEGSWLTVV.

The chain is built from TRBV5-1 and TRBJ1-4, with 9 bases lining up with TRBD1. Germline assignment: CDR1 SGHRS and CDR2 YFSETQ. This CDR3 contains 15 residues. V was clipped by 3 bases and J by 8 bases; unmatched bases: 8. The CDR3 DNA reads as TGCGCCAGCAGCTCTTCGACAGGGGGAACGGAAAAACTGTTTTTT. As protein: CASSSSTGGTEKLFF. The variable domain in full, completed from reference TRBV5-1 and TRBJ1-4, reads KAGVTQTPRYLIKTRGQQVTLSCSPISGHRSVSWYQQTPGQGLQFLFEYFSETQRNKGNFPGRFSGRQFSNSRSEMNVSTLELGDSALYLCASSSSTGGTEKLFFGSGTQLSVL.

The V and J genes are TRBV7-6 and TRBJ2-7, with TRBD1 matching over 7 bases. Germline V gene data show CDR1 as SGHVS and CDR2 as FNYEAQ. The V segment lost 3 bases and the J segment 5 bases; nucleotides outside the gene matches: 7. CDR3 length: 14 amino acids. This CDR3 reads CASSLTGRSDEQYF. CDR3 sequence (DNA): TGTGCCAGCAGCTTGACAGGGCGGTCGGACGAGCAGTACTTC.

The chain recombines TRBV28 with TRBJ2-7; possibly TRBD1 for D (6 bases). Trimming cost V 7 bases and J 4 bases, with 17 bases left between them. The CDR3 consists of 14 residues. Per the germline V gene, CDR1 is MDHEN and CDR2 is SYDVKM. The CDR3 loop reads CASKDRNKYYEQYF. The CDR3 DNA follows: TGTGCCAGCAAGGACAGAAACAAGTATTACGAGCAGTACTTC.

This chain links TRBV29-1 with TRBJ2-1; TRBD1 agrees at 10 bases. The J segment lost 2 bases and the V segment lost 3 bases, leaving 1 base of the junction unmatched. The CDR3 extends over 14 amino acids. Per the germline V gene, CDR1 is SQVTM and CDR2 is ANQGSEA. CDR3 DNA sequence: TGCAGCGTTGAGACAGGGGGCCCCTACAATGAGCAGTTCTTC. As protein: CSVETGGPYNEQFF.

The J gene is TRBJ2-1, the V gene TRBV27; D is ambiguous. CDR1 is MNHEY and CDR2 is SMNVEV in the germline V gene (reference sequence). Trimming cost V 5 bases and J 3 bases, with 8 bases left between them. The CDR3 is made up of 13 amino acids. The CDR3 region is CASSGEHYNEQFF. The CDR3 nucleotides read TGTGCCAGCAGTGGAGAGCACTACAATGAGCAGTTCTTC.

The chain joins TRBV6-6 to TRBJ1-1, with D perhaps matching TRBD1 (5 bases). Between the trimmed V and J ends, which lost 2 bases and 1 base, there was a span of 5 bases. Germline lookup yields CDR1 MNHNY and CDR2 SVGAGI (reference sequence). The CDR3 has 13 residues. The DNA of the CDR3 is TGTGCCAGCAGTTACGACAGGAACACTGAAGCTTTCTTT. This gives the protein CASSYDRNTEAFF.

The chain carries TRBV5-1 and TRBJ2-3, with 11 nucleotides matching TRBD2. J was trimmed by 3 bases and V by 2 bases; bases with no gene match: 2. CDR3 length: 15 amino acids. Germline CDR1 and CDR2: SGHRS and YFSETQ. CDR3 in amino acids: CASSFSGGGTDTQYF. The CDR3 nucleotides read TGCGCCAGCAGCTTTAGCGGGGGGGGGACAGATACGCAGTATTTT.

V and J are TRBV7-6 and TRBJ1-5; possible D gene TRBD1, 6 bases. Germline CDR1 SGHVS, CDR2 FNYEAQ. This CDR3 contains 15 residues. Deletions cut 5 bases from V and 5 bases from J, with 16 bases between. DNA of the CDR3: TGTGCCAGCAGCCCTAGTGGGGGCGCATATCAGCCCCAGCATTTT. This gives the protein CASSPSGGAYQPQHF. The full variable domain, rest sourced from reference TRBV7-6 and TRBJ1-5, is GAGVSQSPRYKVTKRGQDVALRCDPISGHVSLYWYRQALGQGPEFLTYFNYEAQQDKSGLPNDRFSAERPEGSISTLTIQRTEQRDSAMYRCASSPSGGAYQPQHFGDGTRLSIL.

Only a few counts were recorded for this clone. The chain combines TRBV6-5 with TRBJ1-5, with TRBD1 as a possible D gene (6 bases). From germline, CDR1 is MNHEY and CDR2 SVGAGI. Trimming shortened V by 5 bases and J by 6 bases, and 11 bases separated the two germline ends. The CDR3 consists of 13 residues. CDR3 in DNA: TGTGCCAGCAGTCTGGACAGTGGTCAGCCCCAGCATTTT. Translated: CASSLDSGQPQHF.

The V call is TRBV7-9, the J call TRBJ1-1; D possibly corresponds to TRBD1 (5 bases). The germline V and J ends were trimmed by 5 bases and 2 bases, with 18 bases remaining between them. The V gene's germline CDR1 is SEHNR and CDR2 FQNEAQ (reference sequence). This CDR3 region has 16 residues. The CDR3 sequence: CASSRRVIGRNTEAFF. Written as DNA, the CDR3 is TGTGCCAGCAGCCGCAGGGTGATCGGGCGAAACACTGAAGCTTTCTTT.

The chain has TRBV4-1 and TRBJ2-7; the match to TRBD2 covers 11 bases. This CDR3 has 15 amino acids. Per germline, CDR1 MGHRA and CDR2 YSYEKL. V shed 1 base and J 4 bases; nucleotides not matched to a gene: 3. The CDR3 nucleotides read TGCGCCAGCAGCCAAGCACTAGCGGGGGCATACGAGCAGTACTTC. This codes for CASSQALAGAYEQYF.

This chain uses TRBV9 with TRBJ2-5; the match to TRBD1 covers 8 bases. Germline trimming cut 1 base from V and 4 bases from J; bases unmatched to any gene: 6. The CDR3 contains 15 residues. Per germline, CDR1 SGDLS and CDR2 YYNGEE. This CDR3 is CASSVQGAAGETQYF. For the CDR3, the DNA is TGTGCCAGCAGCGTACAGGGGGCGGCAGGAGAGACCCAGTACTTC.

The chain has TRBV25-1 and TRBJ2-5; TRBD2 aligns across 8 bases. This CDR3 has 15 residues. The ends lost 8 bases at V and 2 bases at J; junction bases unmatched: 10. CDR1 is MGHDK and CDR2 is SYGVNS in the germline V gene. The CDR3 bases are TGTGCCAGCGGGGCGGCTAGCGGGCCACAAGAGACCCAGTACTTC. Residues: CASGAASGPQETQYF.

The sample holds one count of this clone. The CDR3 DNA reads as TGTGCCAGCAGTTTCCAAGGCCTCAGGGACGAGCAGTACTTC. Amino acid sequence: CASSFQGLRDEQYF. The rearrangement joins TRBV6-6 to TRBJ2-7; tentative D call: TRBD1 (5 bases). CDR1 is MNHNY, CDR2 SVGAGI, per germline (reference sequence). V lost 4 bases to trimming and J lost 5 bases, with 15 bases between them. This CDR3 has 14 residues.

This chain's CDR3 is CASSRQVGVFTEAFF. CDR3 coding DNA: TGCGCCAGCAGCCGACAGGTGGGGGTATTCACTGAAGCTTTCTTT. This chain connects TRBV4-1 to TRBJ1-1; a weak D match, TRBD1 (6 bases). This CDR3 spans 15 amino acids. The V and J ends lost 4 bases and 4 bases respectively, with 16 bases between them. CDR1 MGHRA and CDR2 YSYEKL come from the germline V gene.